This T cell receptor (beta chain) is drawn from a study of cytomegalovirus exposure and HLA in healthy donors. The CDR3 is made up of 16 amino acids. Of note for this clone: The antigen remains undetermined.

Study-wide points: Donor immune exposure was known only as CMV serostatus. Reports showed the classifier diagnosing cytomegalovirus status with high specificity and sensitivity.

A multiplex PCR was run with 60 Vbeta primers and 13 Jbeta primers. The repertoire was sequenced with immunoSEQ multiplex PCR; TCRdb's copy has only in-frame clones and lacks some. The data show 100,000 to 150,000 clones, 80% seen once. The specimen was PBMCs. The chain joins TRBV21-1 to TRBJ1-2; TRBD1, the D gene given by the table, was not confirmed from the DNA. TRBV21-1 is a recognized pseudogene. The TCR sequence derives from a man aged 25-40 years in good health and CMV-seropositive. The CDR3 sequence: CASSKIKDSPNYGYTF. The DNA for the CDR3 is TGTGCCAGCAGCAAAATAAAGGACAGCCCTAACTATGGCTACACCTTC.